The following is a T cell receptor (beta chain) sequence with its context. The record originates from a study of identifying expanded T cells in peripheral blood. CDR1 and CDR2 from the germline V gene are LNHDA and SQIVND (reference sequence). The length of the CDR3 is 14 residues. V lost 5 bases to trimming and J lost 9 bases, with 14 bases between them. Libraries were prepared by immunoSEQ multiplex PCR; TCRdb keeps only in-frame clonotypes and omits some of them. Among roughly 100,000 clones listed, approximately 90% were seen once. The chain carries TRBV19 and TRBJ1-6; possibly TRBD1 for D (6 bases). The sequence derives from a person between 18 and 75 years old in good health. Input material: blood. For the CDR3, the DNA is TGTGCCAGTAGTCCTGGGACATCGGGTTCACCCCTCCACTTT. Protein sequence: CASSPGTSGSPLHF.